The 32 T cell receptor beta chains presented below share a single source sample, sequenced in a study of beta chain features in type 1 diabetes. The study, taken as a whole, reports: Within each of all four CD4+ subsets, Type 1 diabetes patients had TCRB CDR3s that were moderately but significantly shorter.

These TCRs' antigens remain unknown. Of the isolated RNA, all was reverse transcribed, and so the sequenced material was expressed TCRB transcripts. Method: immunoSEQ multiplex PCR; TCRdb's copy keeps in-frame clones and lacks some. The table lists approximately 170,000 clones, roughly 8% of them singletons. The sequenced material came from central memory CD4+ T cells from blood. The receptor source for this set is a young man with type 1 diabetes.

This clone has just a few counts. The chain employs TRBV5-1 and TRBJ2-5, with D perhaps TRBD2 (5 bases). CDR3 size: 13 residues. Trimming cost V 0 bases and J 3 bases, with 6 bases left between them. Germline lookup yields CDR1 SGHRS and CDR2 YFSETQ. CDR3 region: CASSLGTEETQYF. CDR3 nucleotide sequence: TGCGCCAGCAGCTTGGGGACTGAAGAGACCCAGTACTTC.

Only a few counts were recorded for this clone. CDR3 residues: CSVATGGRYEQYF. In DNA, the CDR3 is TGCAGCGTCGCTACAGGGGGCCGCTACGAGCAGTACTTC. The chain employs TRBV29-1 and TRBJ2-7, with 9 bases lining up with TRBD1. Germline CDR1 reads SQVTM; CDR2 reads ANQGSEA. The V and J ends lost 6 bases and 3 bases, in that order; junction bases with no gene match: 6. The CDR3 is 13 amino acids.

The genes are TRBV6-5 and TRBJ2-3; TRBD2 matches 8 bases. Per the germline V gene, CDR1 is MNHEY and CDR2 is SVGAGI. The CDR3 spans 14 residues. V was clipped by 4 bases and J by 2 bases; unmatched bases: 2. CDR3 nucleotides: TGTGCCAGCAGTTTAGCGGGGTTCACAGATACGCAGTATTTT. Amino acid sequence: CASSLAGFTDTQYF.

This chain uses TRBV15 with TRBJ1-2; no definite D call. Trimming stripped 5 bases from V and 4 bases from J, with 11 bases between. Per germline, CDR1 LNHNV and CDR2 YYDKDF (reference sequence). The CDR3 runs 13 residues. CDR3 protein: CATSPGFGYGYTF. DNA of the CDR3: TGTGCCACCAGCCCCGGGTTCGGCTATGGCTACACCTTC.

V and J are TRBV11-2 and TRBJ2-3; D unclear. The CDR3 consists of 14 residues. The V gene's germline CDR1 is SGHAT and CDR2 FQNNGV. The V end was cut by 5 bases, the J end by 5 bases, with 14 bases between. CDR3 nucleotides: TGTGCCAGCAGCCCCTCCGGAGTAGAAGATACGCAGTATTTT. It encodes CASSPSGVEDTQYF. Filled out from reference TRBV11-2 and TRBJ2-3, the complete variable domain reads EAGVAQSPRYKIIEKRQSVAFWCNPISGHATLYWYQQILGQGPKLLIQFQNNGVVDDSQLPKDRFSAERLKGVDSTLKIQPAKLEDSAVYLCASSPSGVEDTQYFGPGTRLTVL.

CDR3 protein: CAILSGTGAGELFF. The CDR3, as DNA: TGTGCCATCCTATCCGGGACAGGGGCCGGGGAGCTGTTTTTT. The chain uses TRBV6-6 and TRBJ2-2; 10 nucleotides agree with TRBD1. With 10 bases clipped from V and 6 bases from J, the junction kept 8 bases outside the gene matches. Germline loops: CDR1 MNHNY, CDR2 SVGAGI (reference sequence). The CDR3 has 14 residues.

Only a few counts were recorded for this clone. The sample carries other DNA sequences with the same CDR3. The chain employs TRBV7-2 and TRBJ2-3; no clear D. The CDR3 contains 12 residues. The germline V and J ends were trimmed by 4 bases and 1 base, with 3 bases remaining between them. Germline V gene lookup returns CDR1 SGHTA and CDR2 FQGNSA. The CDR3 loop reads CASSSGTDTQYF. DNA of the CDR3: TGTGCCAGCAGCTCAGGCACAGATACGCAGTATTTT.

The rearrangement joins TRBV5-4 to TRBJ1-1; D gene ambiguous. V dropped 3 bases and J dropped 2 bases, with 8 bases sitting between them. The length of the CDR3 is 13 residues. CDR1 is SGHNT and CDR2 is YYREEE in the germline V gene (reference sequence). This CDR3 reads CASSYVLNTEAFF. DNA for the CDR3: TGTGCCAGCAGCTATGTACTAAACACTGAAGCTTTCTTT.

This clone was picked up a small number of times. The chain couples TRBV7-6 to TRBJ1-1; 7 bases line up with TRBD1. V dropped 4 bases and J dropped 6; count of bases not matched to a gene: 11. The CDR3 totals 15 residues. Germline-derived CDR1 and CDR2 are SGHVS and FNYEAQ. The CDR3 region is CASSSTSDRVAEAFF. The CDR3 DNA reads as TGTGCCAGCAGCTCAACAAGCGACAGGGTCGCTGAAGCTTTCTTT.

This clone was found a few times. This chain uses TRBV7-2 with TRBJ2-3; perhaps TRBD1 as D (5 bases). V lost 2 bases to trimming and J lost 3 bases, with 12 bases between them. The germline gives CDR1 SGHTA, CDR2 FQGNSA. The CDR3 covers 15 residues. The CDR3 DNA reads TGTGCCAGCAGCTTAAGGGGCGGCTCGACAGATACGCAGTATTTT. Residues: CASSLRGGSTDTQYF.

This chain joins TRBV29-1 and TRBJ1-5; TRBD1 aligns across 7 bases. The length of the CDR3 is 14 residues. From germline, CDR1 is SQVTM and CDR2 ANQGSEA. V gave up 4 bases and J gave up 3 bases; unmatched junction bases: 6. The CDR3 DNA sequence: TGCAGCGTTGCGCATGGGACAGACAATCAGCCCCAGCATTTT. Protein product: CSVAHGTDNQPQHF.

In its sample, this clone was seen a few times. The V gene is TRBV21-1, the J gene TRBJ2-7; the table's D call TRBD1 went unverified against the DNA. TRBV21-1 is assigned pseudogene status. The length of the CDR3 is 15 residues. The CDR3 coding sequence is TGTGCCAGCAGCGAAGAACGAACAGCCTCCTACGAGCAGTACTTC. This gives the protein CASSEERTASYEQYF.

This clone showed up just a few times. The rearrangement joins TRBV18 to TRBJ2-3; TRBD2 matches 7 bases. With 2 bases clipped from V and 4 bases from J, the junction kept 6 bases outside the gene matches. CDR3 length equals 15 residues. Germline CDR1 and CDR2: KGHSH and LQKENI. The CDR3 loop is CASSPSGGGADTQYF. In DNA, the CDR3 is TGTGCCAGCTCACCATCAGGTGGGGGGGCAGATACGCAGTATTTT.

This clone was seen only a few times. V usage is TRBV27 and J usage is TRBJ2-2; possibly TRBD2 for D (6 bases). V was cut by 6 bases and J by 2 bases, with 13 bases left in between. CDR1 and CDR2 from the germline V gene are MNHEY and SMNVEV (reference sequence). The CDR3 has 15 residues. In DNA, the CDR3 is TGTGCCAGCAGGACGGGCGGGGCCAACACCGGGGAGCTGTTTTTT. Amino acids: CASRTGGANTGELFF.

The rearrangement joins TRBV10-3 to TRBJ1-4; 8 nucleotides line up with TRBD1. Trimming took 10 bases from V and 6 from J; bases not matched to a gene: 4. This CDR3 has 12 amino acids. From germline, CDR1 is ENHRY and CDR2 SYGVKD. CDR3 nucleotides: TGTGCCACCCAGGGGGCACATGAAAAACTGTTTTTT. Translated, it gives CATQGAHEKLFF.

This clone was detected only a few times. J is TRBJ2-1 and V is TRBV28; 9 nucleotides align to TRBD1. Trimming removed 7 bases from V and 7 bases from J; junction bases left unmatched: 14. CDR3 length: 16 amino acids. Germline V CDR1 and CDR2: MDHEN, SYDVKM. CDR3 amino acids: CASTPPGDRVQNEQFF. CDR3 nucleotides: TGTGCCAGCACTCCTCCCGGGGACAGGGTTCAGAATGAGCAGTTCTTC.

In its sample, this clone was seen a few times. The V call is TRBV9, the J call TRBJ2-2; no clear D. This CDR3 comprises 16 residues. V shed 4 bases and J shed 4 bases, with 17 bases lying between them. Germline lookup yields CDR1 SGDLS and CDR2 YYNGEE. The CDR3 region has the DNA TGTGCCAGCAGCCCCAATTTCGAGCCTACCACCGGGGAGCTGTTTTTT. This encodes CASSPNFEPTTGELFF.

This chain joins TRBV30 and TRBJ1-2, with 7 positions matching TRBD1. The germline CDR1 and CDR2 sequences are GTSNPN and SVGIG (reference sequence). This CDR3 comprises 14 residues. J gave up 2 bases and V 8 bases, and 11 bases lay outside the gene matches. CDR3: CASSLEGGNYGYTF. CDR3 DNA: TGTGCCAGCAGCTTAGAAGGGGGCAACTATGGCTACACCTTC.

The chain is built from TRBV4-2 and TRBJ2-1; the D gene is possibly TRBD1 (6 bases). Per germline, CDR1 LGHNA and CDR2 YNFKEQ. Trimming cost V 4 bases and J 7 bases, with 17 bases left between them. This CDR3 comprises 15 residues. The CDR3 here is CASSPALGQHNEQFF. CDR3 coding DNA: TGTGCCAGCAGCCCAGCCCTGGGACAACATAATGAGCAGTTCTTC.

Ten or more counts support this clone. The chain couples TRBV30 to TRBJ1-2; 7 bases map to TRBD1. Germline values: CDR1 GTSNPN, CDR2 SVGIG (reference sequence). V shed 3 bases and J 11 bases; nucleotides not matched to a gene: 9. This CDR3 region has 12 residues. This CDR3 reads CAWRGGQFTYTF. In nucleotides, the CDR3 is TGTGCCTGGAGGGGGGGACAGTTTACGTACACCTTC.

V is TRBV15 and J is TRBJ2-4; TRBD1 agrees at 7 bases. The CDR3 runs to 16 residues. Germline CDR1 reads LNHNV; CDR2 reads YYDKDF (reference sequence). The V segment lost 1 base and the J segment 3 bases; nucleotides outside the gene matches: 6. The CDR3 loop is CATSRVGQLLKNIQYF. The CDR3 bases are TGTGCCACCAGCAGAGTGGGACAGTTACTCAAAAACATTCAGTACTTC.

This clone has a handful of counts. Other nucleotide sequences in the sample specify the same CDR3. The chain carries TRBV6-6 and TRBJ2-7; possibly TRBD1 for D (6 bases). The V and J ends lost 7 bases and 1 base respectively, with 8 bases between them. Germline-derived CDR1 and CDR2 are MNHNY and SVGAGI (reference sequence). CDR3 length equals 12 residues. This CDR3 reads CASTGTSYEQYF. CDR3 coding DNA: TGTGCCAGCACCGGGACATCCTACGAGCAGTACTTC.

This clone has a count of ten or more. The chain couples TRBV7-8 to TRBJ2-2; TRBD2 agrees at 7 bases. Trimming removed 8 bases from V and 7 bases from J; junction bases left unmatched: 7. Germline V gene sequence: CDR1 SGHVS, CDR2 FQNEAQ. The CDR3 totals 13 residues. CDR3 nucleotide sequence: TGTGCCAGCGGCGGATCGGGGGGCGGGGAGCTGTTTTTT. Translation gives CASGGSGGGELFF. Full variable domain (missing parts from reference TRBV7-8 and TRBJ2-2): GAGVSQSPRYKVAKRGQDVALRCDPISGHVSLFWYQQALGQGPEFLTYFQNEAQLDKSGLPSDRFFAERPEGSVSTLKIQRTQQEDSAVYLCASGGSGGGELFFGEGSRLTVL.

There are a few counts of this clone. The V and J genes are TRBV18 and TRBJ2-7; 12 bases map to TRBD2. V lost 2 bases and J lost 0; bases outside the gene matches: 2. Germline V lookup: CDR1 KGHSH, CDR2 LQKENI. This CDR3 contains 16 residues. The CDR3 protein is CASSPGLAGSSYEQYF. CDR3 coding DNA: TGTGCCAGCTCACCAGGACTAGCGGGAAGCTCCTACGAGCAGTACTTC. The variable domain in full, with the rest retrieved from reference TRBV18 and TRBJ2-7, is NAGVMQNPRHLVRRRGQEARLRCSPMKGHSHVYWYRQLPEEGLKFMVYLQKENIIDESGMPKERFSAEFPKEGPSILRIQQVVRGDSAAYFCASSPGLAGSSYEQYFGPGTRLTVT.

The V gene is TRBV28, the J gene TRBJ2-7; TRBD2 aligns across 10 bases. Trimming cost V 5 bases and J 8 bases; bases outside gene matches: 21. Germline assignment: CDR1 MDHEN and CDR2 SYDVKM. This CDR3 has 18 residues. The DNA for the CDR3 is TGTGCCAGCAGTCTCCGGGACATGCGGACTAGCGGCCTAACCAAGCAGTACTTC. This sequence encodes CASSLRDMRTSGLTKQYF.

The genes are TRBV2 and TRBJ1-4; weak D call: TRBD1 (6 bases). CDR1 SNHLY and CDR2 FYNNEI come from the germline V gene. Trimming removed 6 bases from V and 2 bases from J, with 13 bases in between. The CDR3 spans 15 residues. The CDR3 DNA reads TGTGCCAGCAGCCCCAGGACAGTTACTAATGAAAAACTGTTTTTT. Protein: CASSPRTVTNEKLFF.

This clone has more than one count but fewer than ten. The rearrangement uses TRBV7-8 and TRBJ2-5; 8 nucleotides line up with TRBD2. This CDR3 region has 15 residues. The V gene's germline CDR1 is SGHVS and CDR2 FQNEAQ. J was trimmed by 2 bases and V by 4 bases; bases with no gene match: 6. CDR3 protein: CASSSIAGMQETQYF. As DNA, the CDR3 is TGTGCCAGCAGCTCCATAGCGGGGATGCAAGAGACCCAGTACTTC.

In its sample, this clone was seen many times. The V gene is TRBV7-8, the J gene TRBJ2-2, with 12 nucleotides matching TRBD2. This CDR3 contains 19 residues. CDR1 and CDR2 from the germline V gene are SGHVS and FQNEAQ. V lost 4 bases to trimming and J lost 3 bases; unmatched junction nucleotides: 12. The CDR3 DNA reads TGTGCCAGCAGCTCTCGGGGGAGGCTAGCGGGAGGGGACACCGGGGAGCTGTTTTTT. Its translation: CASSSRGRLAGGDTGELFF.

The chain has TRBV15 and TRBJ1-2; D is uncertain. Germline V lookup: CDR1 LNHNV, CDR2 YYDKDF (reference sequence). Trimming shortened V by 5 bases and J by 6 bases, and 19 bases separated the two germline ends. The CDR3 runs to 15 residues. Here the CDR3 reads CATSSRRARSDGYTF. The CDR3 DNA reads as TGTGCCACCAGCTCCCGGCGGGCCCGATCAGATGGCTACACCTTC.

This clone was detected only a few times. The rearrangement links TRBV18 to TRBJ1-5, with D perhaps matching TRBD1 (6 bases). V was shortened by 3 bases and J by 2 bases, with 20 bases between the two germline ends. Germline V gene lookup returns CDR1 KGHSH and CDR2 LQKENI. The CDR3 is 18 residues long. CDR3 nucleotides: TGTGCCAGCTCACCCCCCCAGGGGTCGGTTTATGGCAATCAGCCCCAGCATTTT. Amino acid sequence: CASSPPQGSVYGNQPQHF.

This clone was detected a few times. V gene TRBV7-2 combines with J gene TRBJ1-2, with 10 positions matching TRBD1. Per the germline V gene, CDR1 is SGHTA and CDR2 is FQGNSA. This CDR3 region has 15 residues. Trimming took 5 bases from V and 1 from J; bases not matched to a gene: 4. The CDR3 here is CASSKGQGVNYGYTF. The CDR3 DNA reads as TGTGCCAGCAGCAAAGGACAGGGGGTTAACTATGGCTACACCTTC.

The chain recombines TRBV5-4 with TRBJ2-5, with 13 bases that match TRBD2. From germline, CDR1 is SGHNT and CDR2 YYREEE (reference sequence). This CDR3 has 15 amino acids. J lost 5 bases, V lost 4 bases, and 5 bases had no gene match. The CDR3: CASSPGLAGVETQYF. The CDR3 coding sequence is TGTGCCAGCAGCCCTGGACTAGCGGGAGTTGAGACCCAGTACTTC.